A single TCR beta chain is shown here with its context. This specimen belongs to a study of blood T cell repertoires in COVID-19. Study overall: Both acute and convalescent COVID-19 samples were obtained from the United States, Italy and Spain.

Original processing methods: Reference gene primer amplification in the assay estimated nucleated cell counts. Repertoires were generated with immunoSEQ multiplex PCR, while TCRdb's copy carries only in-frame clones and drops some. V, J and clone size are taken as reported in that table, and D and trimming were inferred from the DNA itself. The data contain roughly 190,000 clones, 75% to 85% of them singletons. The sequence was obtained from a man aged 60 to 75 with acute or convalescent COVID-19. Sequencing input: peripheral blood.

DNA for the CDR3: TGTGCCAGAATAGGACTAGCGGGAGGCCTAAACACAGATACGCAGTATTTT. It encodes CARIGLAGGLNTDTQYF. The chain employs TRBV6-4 and TRBJ2-3, with 14 bases fitting TRBD2. The CDR3 contains 17 residues. V trimming: 9 bases; J trimming: 2 bases; junction bases outside the gene matches: 10. From germline, CDR1 is MRHNA and CDR2 SNTAGT.